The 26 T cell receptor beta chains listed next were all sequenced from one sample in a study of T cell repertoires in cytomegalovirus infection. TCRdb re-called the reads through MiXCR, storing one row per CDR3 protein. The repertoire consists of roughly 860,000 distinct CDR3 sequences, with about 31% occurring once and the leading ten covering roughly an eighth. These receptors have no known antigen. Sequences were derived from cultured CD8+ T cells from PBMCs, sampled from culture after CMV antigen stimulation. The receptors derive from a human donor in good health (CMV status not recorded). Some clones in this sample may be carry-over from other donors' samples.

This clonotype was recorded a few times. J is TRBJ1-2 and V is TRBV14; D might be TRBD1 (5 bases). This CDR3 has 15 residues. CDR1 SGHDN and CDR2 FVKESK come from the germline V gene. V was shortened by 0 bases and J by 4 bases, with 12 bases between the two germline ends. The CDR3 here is CASSQDRDRFYGYTF. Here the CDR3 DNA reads TGTGCCAGCAGCCAAGATCGTGACAGATTCTATGGCTACACCTTC.

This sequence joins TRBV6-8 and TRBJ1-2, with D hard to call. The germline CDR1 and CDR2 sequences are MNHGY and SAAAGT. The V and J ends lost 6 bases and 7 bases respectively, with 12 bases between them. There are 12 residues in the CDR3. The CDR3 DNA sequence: TGTGCCAGCAGAGGTCGGCCCTTTGGCTACACCTTC. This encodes CASRGRPFGYTF.

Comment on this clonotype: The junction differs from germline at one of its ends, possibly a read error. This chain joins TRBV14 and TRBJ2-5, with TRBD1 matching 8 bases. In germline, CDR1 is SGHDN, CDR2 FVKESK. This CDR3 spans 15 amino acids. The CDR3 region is CVSSRQGSGRETQYF. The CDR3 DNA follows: TGTGTCAGCAGCCGACAGGGGTCCGGGCGAGAGACCCAGTACTTC.

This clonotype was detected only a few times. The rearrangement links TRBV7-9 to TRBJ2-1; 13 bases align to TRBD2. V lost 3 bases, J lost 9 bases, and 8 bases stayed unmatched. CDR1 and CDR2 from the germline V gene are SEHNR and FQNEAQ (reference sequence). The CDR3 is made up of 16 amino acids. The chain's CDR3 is CASSFLLAGGPPEQFF. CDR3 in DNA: TGTGCCAGCAGCTTTCTACTAGCGGGGGGGCCTCCTGAGCAGTTCTTC.

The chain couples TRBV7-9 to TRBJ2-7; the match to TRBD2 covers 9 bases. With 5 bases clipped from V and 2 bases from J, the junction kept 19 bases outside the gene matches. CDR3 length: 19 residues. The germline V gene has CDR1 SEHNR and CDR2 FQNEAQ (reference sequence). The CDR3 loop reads CASSPLDSGGFLLTYEQYF. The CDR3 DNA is TGTGCCAGCAGCCCGCTAGATAGCGGGGGCTTCCTTCTTACCTACGAGCAGTACTTC.

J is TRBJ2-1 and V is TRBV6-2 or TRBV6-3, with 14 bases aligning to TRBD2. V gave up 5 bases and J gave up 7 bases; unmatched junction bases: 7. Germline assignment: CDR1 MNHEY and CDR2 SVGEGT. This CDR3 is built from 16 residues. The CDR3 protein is CASSLTSGGAWNEQFF. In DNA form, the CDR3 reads TGTGCCAGCAGTCTGACTAGCGGGGGGGCCTGGAATGAGCAGTTCTTC.

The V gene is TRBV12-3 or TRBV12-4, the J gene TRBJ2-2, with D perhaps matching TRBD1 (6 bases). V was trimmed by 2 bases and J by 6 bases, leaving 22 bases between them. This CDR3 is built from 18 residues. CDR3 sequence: CASSLMKRLQGWAGELFF. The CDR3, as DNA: TGTGCCAGCAGTTTAATGAAGAGGTTACAGGGCTGGGCCGGGGAGCTGTTTTTT.

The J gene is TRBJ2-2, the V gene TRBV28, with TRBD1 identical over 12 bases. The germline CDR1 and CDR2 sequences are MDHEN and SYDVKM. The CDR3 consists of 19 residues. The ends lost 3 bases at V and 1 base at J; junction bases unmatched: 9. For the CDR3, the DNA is TGTGCCAGCAGTTTTCCCGGGACAGGGGGCGCCCTGAACACCGGGGAGCTGTTTTTT. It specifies CASSFPGTGGALNTGELFF.

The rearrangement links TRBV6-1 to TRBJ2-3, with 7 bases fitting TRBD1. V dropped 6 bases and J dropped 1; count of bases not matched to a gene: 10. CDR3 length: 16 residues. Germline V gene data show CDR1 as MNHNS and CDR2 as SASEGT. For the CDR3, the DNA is TGTGCCAGCAGGGAGCACAGGGGTGAGGGCACAGATACGCAGTATTTT. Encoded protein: CASREHRGEGTDTQYF.

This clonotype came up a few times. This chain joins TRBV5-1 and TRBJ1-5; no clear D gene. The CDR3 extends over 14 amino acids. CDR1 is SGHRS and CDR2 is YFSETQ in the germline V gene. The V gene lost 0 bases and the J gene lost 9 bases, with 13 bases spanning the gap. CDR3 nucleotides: TGCGCCAGCAGCTTGGTTGCCGGGATTGGGCCCCAGCATTTT. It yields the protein CASSLVAGIGPQHF.

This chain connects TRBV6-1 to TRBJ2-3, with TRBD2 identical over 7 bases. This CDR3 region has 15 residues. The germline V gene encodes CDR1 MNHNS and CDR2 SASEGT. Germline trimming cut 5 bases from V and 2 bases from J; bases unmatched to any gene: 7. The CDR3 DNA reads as TGTGCCAGCAGTAAACCTAGCGGACCCACAGATACGCAGTATTTT. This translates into CASSKPSGPTDTQYF.

CDR3 sequence: CASSTGGGAGNEQFF. The CDR3 coding sequence is TGTGCCAGCTCCACCGGCGGGGGGGCCGGGAATGAGCAGTTCTTC. This chain joins TRBV18 and TRBJ2-1; 9 nucleotides align to TRBD2. CDR1 KGHSH and CDR2 LQKENI come from the germline V gene. The CDR3 has 15 residues. The trim removed 6 bases at V and 7 bases at J, leaving 10 bases unmatched.

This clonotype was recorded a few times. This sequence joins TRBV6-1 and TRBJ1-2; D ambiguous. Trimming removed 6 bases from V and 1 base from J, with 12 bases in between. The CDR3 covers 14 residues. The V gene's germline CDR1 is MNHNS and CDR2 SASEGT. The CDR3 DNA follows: TGTGCCAGCAGCTGGAACCAGGATAACTATGGCTACACCTTC. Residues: CASSWNQDNYGYTF.

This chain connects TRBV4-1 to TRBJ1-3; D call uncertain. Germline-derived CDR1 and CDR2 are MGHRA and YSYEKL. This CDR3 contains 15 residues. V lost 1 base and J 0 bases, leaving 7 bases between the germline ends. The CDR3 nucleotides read TGCGCCAGCAGCCAAGCTCAGGTCTCTGGAAACACCATATATTTT. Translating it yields CASSQAQVSGNTIYF.

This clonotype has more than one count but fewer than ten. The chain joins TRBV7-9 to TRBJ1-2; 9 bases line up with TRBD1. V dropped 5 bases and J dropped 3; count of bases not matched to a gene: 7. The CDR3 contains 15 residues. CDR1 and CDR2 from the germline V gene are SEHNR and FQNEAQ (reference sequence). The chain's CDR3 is CASSPRDREDYGYTF. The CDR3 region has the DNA TGTGCCAGCAGCCCCCGGGACAGGGAGGACTATGGCTACACCTTC. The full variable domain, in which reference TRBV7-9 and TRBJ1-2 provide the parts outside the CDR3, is DTGVSQNPRHKITKRGQNVTFRCDPISEHNRLYWYRQTLGQGPEFLTYFQNEAQLEKSRLLSDRFSAERPKGSFSTLEIQRTEQGDSAMYLCASSPRDREDYGYTFGSGTRLTVV.

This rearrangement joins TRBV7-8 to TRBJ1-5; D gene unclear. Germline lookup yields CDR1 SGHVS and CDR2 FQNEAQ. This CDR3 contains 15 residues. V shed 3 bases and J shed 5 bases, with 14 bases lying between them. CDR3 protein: CASSFGLGKDQPQHF. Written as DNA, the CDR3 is TGTGCCAGCAGCTTCGGACTGGGAAAGGATCAGCCCCAGCATTTT. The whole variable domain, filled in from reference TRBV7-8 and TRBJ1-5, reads GAGVSQSPRYKVAKRGQDVALRCDPISGHVSLFWYQQALGQGPEFLTYFQNEAQLDKSGLPSDRFFAERPEGSVSTLKIQRTQQEDSAVYLCASSFGLGKDQPQHFGDGTRLSIL.

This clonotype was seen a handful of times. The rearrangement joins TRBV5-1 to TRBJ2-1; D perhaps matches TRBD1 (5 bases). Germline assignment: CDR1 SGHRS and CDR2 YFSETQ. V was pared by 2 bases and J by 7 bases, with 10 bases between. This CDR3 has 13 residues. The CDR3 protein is CASSFLQGNEQFF. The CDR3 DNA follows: TGCGCCAGCAGCTTTCTCCAGGGAAATGAGCAGTTCTTC.

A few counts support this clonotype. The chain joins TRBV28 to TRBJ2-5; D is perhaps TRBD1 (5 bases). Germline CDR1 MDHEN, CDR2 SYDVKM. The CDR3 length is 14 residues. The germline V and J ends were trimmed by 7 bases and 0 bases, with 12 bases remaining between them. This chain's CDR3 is CASIPRAYQETQYF. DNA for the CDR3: TGTGCCAGCATCCCCAGGGCGTACCAAGAGACCCAGTACTTC. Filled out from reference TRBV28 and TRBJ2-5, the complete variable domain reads DVKVTQSSRYLVKRTGEKVFLECVQDMDHENMFWYRQDPGLGLRLIYFSYDVKMKEKGDIPEGYSVSREKKERFSLILESASTNQTSMYLCASIPRAYQETQYFGPGTRLLVL.

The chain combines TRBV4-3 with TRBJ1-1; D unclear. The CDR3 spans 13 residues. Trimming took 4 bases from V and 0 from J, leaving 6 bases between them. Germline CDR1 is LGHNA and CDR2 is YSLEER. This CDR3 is CASSRALNTEAFF. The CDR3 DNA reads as TGCGCCAGCAGCCGAGCACTGAACACTGAAGCTTTCTTT.

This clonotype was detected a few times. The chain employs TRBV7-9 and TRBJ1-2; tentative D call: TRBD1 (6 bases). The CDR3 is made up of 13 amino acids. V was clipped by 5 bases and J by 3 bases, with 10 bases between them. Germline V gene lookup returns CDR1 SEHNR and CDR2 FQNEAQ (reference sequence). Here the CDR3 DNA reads TGTGCCAGCAGCGCGGACAGTCACTATGGCTACACCTTC. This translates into CASSADSHYGYTF.

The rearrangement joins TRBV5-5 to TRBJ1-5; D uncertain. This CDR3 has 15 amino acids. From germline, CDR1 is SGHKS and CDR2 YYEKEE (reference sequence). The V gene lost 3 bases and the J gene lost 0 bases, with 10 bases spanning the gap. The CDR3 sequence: CASSSGGFSNQPQHF. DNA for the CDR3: TGTGCCAGCAGCTCCGGAGGATTTAGCAATCAGCCCCAGCATTTT.

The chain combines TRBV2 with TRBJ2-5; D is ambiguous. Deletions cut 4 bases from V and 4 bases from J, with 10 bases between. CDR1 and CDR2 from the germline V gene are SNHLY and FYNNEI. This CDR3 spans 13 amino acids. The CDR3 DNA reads TGTGCCAGCAGTGGAAGTGACCGAGAGACCCAGTACTTC. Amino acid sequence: CASSGSDRETQYF. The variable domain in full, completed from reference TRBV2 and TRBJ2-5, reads EPEVTQTPSHQVTQMGQEVILRCVPISNHLYFYWYRQILGQKVEFLVSFYNNEISEKSEIFDDQFSVERPDGSNFTLKIRSTKLEDSAMYFCASSGSDRETQYFGPGTRLLVL.

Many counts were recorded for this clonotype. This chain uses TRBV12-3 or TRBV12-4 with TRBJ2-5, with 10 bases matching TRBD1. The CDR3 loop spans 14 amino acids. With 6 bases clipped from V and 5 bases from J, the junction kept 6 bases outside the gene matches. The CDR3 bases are TGTGCCAGCAGCTTGACAGGGGGCGAGGAGACCCAGTACTTC. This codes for CASSLTGGEETQYF.

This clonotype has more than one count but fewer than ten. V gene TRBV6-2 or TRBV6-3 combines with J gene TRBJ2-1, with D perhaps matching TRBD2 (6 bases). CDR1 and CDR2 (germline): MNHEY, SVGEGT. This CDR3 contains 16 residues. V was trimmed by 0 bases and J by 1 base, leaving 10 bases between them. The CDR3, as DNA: TGTGCCAGCAGTTACTCCATGGCGGGGTCCTACAATGAGCAGTTCTTC. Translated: CASSYSMAGSYNEQFF.

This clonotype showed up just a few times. The chain's CDR3 is CASSPTGTSGGLTYNEQFF. The CDR3 DNA reads TGTGCCAGCAGCCCCACCGGGACTAGCGGGGGGCTCACCTACAATGAGCAGTTCTTC. V and J are TRBV6-1 and TRBJ2-1; 15 positions match TRBD2. The CDR3 runs 19 residues. Germline CDR1 reads MNHNS; CDR2 reads SASEGT. The junction had 11 bases not matched to a gene; V was cut back by 6 bases and J by 2 bases.

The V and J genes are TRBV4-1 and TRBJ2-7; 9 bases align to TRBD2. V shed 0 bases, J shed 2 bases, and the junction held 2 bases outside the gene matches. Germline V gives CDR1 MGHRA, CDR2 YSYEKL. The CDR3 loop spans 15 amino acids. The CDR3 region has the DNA TGCGCCAGCAGCCAAGAAGCGGGGGGTACCTACGAGCAGTACGTC. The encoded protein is CASSQEAGGTYEQYV.